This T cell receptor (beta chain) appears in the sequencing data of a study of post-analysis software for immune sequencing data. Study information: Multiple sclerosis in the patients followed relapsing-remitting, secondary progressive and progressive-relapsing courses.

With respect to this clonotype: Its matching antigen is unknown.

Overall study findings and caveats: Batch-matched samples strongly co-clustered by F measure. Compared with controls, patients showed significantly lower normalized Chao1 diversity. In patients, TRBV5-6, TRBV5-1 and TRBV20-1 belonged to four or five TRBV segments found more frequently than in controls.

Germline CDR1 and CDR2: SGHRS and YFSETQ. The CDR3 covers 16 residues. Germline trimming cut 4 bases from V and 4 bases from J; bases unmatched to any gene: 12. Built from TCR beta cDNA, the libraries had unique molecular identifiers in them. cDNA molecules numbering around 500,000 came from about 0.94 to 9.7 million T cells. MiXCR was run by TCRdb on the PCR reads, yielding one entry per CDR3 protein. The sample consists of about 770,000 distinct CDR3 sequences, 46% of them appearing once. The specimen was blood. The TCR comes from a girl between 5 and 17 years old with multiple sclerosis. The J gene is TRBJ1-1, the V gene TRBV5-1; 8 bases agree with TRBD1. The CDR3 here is CASSPSQGAGSTEAFF. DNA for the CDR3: TGCGCCAGCAGCCCCAGCCAGGGGGCCGGGAGCACTGAAGCTTTCTTT.